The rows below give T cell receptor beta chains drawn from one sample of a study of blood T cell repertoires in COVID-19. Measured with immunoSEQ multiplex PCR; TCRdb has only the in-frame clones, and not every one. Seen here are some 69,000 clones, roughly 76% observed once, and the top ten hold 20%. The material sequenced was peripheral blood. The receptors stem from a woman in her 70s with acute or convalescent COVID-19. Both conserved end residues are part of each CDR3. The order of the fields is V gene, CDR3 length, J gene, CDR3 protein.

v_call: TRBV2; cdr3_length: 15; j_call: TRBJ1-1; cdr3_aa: CASRGTEGIASEAFF
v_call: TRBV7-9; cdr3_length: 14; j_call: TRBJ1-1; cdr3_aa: CASSLSGVATEAFF
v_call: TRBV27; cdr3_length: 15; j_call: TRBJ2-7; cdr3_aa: CASSLKRIATYEQYF
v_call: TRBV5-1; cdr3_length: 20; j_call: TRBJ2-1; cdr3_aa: CASSRGAGRGAGGNYNEQFF
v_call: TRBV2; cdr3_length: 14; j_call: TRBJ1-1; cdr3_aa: CASRAGTVITEAFF
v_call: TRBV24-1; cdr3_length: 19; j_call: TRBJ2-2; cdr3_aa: CATSVSGLAGGVNTGELFF
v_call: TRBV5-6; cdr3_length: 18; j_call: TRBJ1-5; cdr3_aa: CASSLGPDRGPSDQPQHF
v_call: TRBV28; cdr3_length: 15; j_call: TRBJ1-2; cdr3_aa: CASSPGTGGNYGYTF
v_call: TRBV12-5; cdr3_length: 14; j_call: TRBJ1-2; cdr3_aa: CASGFEIANYGYTF
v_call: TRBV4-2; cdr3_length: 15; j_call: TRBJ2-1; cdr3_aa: CASTTSRQLINEQFF
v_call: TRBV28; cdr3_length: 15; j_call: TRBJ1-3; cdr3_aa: CASSYGHPSGNTIYF
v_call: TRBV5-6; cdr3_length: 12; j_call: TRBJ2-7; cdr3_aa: CASSALPGEQYF
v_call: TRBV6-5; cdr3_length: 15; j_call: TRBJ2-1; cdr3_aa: CASSYSERSTLEQFF
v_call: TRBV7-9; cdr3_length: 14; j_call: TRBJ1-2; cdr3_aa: CASSRATGVTGYTF
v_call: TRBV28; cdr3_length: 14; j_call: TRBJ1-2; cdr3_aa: CASSFGLGPYGYTF
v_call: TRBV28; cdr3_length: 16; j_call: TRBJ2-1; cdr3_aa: CASSDPGGGYWNEQFF
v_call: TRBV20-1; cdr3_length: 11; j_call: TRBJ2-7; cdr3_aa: CRHRDLYEQYF
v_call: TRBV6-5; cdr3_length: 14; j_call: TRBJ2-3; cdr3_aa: CASPLGGPTDTQYF
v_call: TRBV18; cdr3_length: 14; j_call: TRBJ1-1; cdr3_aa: CASSPGGGNTEAFF
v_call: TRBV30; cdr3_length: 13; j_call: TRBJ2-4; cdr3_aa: CAWTPGQLNIQYF